This T cell receptor (beta chain) was profiled in a study of blood T cell repertoires in COVID-19. Whole-study context: Sites across the United States, Italy and Spain contributed samples from acute and convalescent COVID-19. Sample material is recorded as cDNA or gDNA derived from T cells, B-cell-depleted T cells, or PBMCs.

The CDR3 sequence is 15 residues long. CDR1 is SGHNT and CDR2 is YYREEE in the germline V gene (reference sequence). Trimming stripped 1 base from V and 5 bases from J, with 12 bases between. Authors' processing steps: Amplification of reference gene primers provided the estimated nucleated cell counts. Clones were read by immunoSEQ multiplex PCR, and TCRdb kept only the in-frame ones, dropping some. For V, J and clone size, that table is used; D and trimming come from the DNA. Of roughly 200,000 clones in the sample, approximately 85% are singletons; the top ten hold around 3.3%. The chain links TRBV5-4 to TRBJ2-2, with D maybe TRBD2 (6 bases). Sequenced material: peripheral blood. The sequence was collected from a man in his sixties with acute or convalescent COVID-19. The DNA of the CDR3 is TGTGCCAGCAGCTTGACGACTAGTCGGACCGGGGAGCTGTTTTTT. Amino acid sequence: CASSLTTSRTGELFF.